This T cell receptor beta chain originates from a study of control samples from healthy donors and cancer patients. The assay was immunoSEQ multiplex PCR, and TCRdb's table has in-frame clones only and misses some. The data hold about 98,000 clones, with around 82% observed a single time. J was trimmed by 2 bases and V by 2 bases; bases with no gene match: 3. The germline V gene encodes CDR1 SGHNT and CDR2 YENEEA. The CDR3 runs to 15 residues. This receptor was identified in a man aged 55 to 69 in good health. Specimen: blood. The genes are TRBV11-3 and TRBJ2-1; 7 positions match TRBD2. In DNA, the CDR3 is TGTGCCAGCAGCTTAAGTGGACTAGCCTACAATGAGCAGTTCTTC. Protein sequence: CASSLSGLAYNEQFF.